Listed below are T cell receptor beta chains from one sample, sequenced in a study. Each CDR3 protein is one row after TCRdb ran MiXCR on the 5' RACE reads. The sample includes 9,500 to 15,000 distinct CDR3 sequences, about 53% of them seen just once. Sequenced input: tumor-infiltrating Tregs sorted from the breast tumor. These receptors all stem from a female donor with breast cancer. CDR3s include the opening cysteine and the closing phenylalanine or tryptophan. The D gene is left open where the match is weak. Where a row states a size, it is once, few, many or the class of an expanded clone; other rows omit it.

CDR3: CASIGRQGSFNEQFF
DNA: TGTGCCAGCATTGGTCGCCAGGGAAGTTTTAATGAGCAGTTCTTC
size: -
D: -
J: TRBJ2-1
V: TRBV27

CDR3: CASSSYTATNEKLFF
DNA: TGCGCCAGCAGCTCGTACACCGCAACTAATGAAAAACTGTTTTTT
size: -
D: -
J: TRBJ1-4
V: TRBV5-1

CDR3: CASIRNIQYF
DNA: TGTGCCAGCATTCGAAACATTCAGTACTTC
size: few
D: -
J: TRBJ2-4
V: TRBV28

CDR3: CASSSDFTNTGYF
DNA: TGTGCCAGCAGTTCGGACTTCACTAACACCGGGTACTTC
size: -
D: -
J: TRBJ2-7
V: TRBV5-4

CDR3: CATAPLAGGHETQYF
DNA: TGTGCCACCGCCCCCCTAGCGGGTGGACACGAGACCCAGTACTTC
size: once
D: TRBD2
J: TRBJ2-5
V: TRBV19

CDR3: CASSQVLAGASYEQYF
DNA: TGCGCCAGCAGCCAAGTTTTAGCGGGAGCCTCCTACGAGCAGTACTTC
size: -
D: TRBD2
J: TRBJ2-7
V: TRBV4-1

CDR3: CASSRGLAGRTGAETQYF
DNA: TGTGCCAGCAGCCGAGGACTAGCGGGGCGTACCGGGGCAGAGACCCAGTACTTC
size: medium-sized
D: TRBD2
J: TRBJ2-5
V: TRBV11-3

CDR3: CASSLELAGGPSASNEQFF
DNA: TGTGCTAGCAGCTTGGAGCTAGCGGGAGGGCCCTCGGCGAGTAATGAGCAGTTCTTC
size: -
D: TRBD2
J: TRBJ2-1
V: TRBV7-7

CDR3: CASSYYSGGPGELFF
DNA: TGTGCCAGCAGCTACTACAGTGGGGGGCCCGGGGAGCTGTTTTTT
size: -
D: -
J: TRBJ2-2
V: TRBV7-8

CDR3: CASSSGTGNSPLHF
DNA: TGTGCCAGCAGCTCCGGGACAGGGAATTCACCCCTCCACTTT
size: few
D: TRBD1
J: TRBJ1-6
V: TRBV7-2

CDR3: CSAGTGIVDTQYF
DNA: TGCAGTGCTGGGACAGGGATAGTCGATACGCAGTATTTT
size: -
D: TRBD1
J: TRBJ2-3
V: TRBV20-1

CDR3: CSARDLAGTGELFF
DNA: TGCAGTGCTAGAGATCTAGCGGGGACCGGGGAGCTGTTTTTT
size: -
D: TRBD2
J: TRBJ2-2
V: TRBV20-1

CDR3: CASSQDYFGAPTDTQYF
DNA: TGCGCCAGCAGCCAAGATTACTTCGGGGCGCCGACAGATACGCAGTATTTT
size: -
D: -
J: TRBJ2-3
V: TRBV4-3

CDR3: CASRSWDLYNEQFF
DNA: TGTGCCAGCAGATCGTGGGACTTATACAATGAGCAGTTCTTC
size: -
D: -
J: TRBJ2-1
V: TRBV12-3/TRBV12-4

CDR3: CASSSGANVLTF
DNA: TGTGCCAGCAGCTCTGGGGCCAACGTCCTGACTTTC
size: -
D: -
J: TRBJ2-6
V: TRBV9

CDR3: CSAGGAGFHEQYF
DNA: TGCAGTGCCGGGGGAGCGGGATTCCACGAGCAGTACTTC
size: -
D: TRBD2
J: TRBJ2-7
V: TRBV20-1

CDR3: CASSKGLDSEAFF
DNA: TGTGCCAGCAGTAAAGGTTTAGATAGTGAAGCTTTCTTT
size: once
D: -
J: TRBJ1-1
V: TRBV12-3/TRBV12-4

CDR3: CASRRDRGRGYTF
DNA: TGTGCCAGCAGAAGGGACAGGGGGCGCGGCTACACCTTC
size: -
D: TRBD1
J: TRBJ1-2
V: TRBV12-3/TRBV12-4

CDR3: CASSQGGADQPQHF
DNA: TGTGCCAGCAGCCAAGGAGGGGCAGATCAGCCCCAGCATTTT
size: few
D: -
J: TRBJ1-5
V: TRBV4-2

CDR3: CASRPHEGAYYGYTF
DNA: TGTGCCAGCAGACCCCATGAGGGGGCGTACTATGGCTACACCTTC
size: few
D: TRBD1
J: TRBJ1-2
V: TRBV6-2/TRBV6-3

CDR3: CASSEKGGDYEQYF
DNA: TGTGCCAGCAGTGAAAAGGGCGGGGATTACGAGCAGTACTTC
size: once
D: -
J: TRBJ2-7
V: TRBV6-1

CDR3: CASSWGMNTEAFF
DNA: TGTGCCAGCAGTTGGGGTATGAACACTGAAGCTTTCTTT
size: -
D: -
J: TRBJ1-1
V: TRBV12-3/TRBV12-4

CDR3: CASSLAGGTGELFF
DNA: TGTGCCAGCAGTCTAGCGGGAGGTACCGGGGAGCTGTTTTTT
size: -
D: TRBD2
J: TRBJ2-2
V: TRBV3-1